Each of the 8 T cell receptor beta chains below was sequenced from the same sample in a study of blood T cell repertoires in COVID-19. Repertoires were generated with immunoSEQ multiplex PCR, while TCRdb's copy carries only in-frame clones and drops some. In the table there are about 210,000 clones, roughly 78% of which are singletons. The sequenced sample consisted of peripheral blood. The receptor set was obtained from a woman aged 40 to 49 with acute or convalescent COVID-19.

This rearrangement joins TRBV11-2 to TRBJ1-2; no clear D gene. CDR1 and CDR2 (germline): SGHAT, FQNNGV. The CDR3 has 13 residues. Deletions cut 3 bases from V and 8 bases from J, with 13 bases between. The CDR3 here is CASSFARGYGYTF. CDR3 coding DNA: TGTGCCAGCAGCTTTGCACGGGGATACGGCTACACCTTC.

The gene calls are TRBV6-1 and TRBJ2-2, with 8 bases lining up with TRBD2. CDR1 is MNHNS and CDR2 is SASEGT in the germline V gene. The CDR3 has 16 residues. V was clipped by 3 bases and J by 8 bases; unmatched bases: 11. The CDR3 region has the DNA TGTGCCAGCAGTGACGTTCGGGGTAGCGGGATGGGGGAGCTGTTTTTT. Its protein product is CASSDVRGSGMGELFF.

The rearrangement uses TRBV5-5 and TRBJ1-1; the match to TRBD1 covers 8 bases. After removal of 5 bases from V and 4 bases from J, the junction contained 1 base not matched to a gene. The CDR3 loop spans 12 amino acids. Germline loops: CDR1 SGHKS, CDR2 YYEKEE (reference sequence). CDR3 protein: CASSTGGTEAFF. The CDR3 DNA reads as TGTGCCAGCAGTACAGGGGGCACTGAAGCTTTCTTT.

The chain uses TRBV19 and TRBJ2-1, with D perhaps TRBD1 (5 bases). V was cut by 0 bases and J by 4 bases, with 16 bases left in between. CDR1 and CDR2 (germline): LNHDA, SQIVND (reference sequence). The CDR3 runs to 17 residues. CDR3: CASSIDPVIDSYNEQFF. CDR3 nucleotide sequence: TGTGCCAGTAGTATAGATCCCGTAATAGACAGTTACAATGAGCAGTTCTTC. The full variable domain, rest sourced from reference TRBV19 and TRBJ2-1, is DGGITQSPKYLFRKEGQNVTLSCEQNLNHDAMYWYRQDPGQGLRLIYYSQIVNDFQKGDIAEGYSVSREKKESFPLTVTSAQKNPTAFYLCASSIDPVIDSYNEQFFGPGTRLTVL.

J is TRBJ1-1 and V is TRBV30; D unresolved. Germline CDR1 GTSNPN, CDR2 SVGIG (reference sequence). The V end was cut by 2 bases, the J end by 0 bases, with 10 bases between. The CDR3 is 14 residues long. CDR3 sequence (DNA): TGTGCCTGGAGTCCTCCGCGGTTGAACACTGAAGCTTTCTTT. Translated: CAWSPPRLNTEAFF.

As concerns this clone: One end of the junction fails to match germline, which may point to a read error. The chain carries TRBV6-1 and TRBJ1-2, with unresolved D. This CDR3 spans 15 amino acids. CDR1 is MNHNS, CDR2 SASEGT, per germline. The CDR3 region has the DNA TGTGCCAGCAGTGAATTGGCCGGATCTAACTATGACTACACCTTC. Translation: CASSELAGSNYDYTF.

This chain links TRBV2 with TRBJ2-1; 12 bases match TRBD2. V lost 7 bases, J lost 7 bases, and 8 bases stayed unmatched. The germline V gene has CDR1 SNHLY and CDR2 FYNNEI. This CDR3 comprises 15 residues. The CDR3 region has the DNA TGTGCCAGCATCCGACTAGCGGGAGTGTGGAATGAGCAGTTCTTC. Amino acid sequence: CASIRLAGVWNEQFF.

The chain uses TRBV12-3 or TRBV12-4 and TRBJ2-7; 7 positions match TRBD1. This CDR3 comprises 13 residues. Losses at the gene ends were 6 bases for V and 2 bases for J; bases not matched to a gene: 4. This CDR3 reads CASSQGQTYEQYF. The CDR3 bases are TGTGCCAGCAGCCAGGGACAGACCTACGAGCAGTACTTC.